Listed here are 26 T cell receptor beta chains from one sample, sequenced in a study of cytomegalovirus exposure and HLA in healthy donors. This PCR relied on a set of 60 Vbeta primers and 13 Jbeta primers. The data were produced by immunoSEQ multiplex PCR, yet TCRdb's version contains in-frame clones alone and is incomplete. Of about 200,000 clones in the sample, around 87% were seen once. Material for sequencing was PBMCs. These receptors were obtained from a young man in good health and CMV-seronegative.

The rearrangement links TRBV28 to TRBJ1-1; tentative D call: TRBD1 (6 bases). Trimming removed 7 bases from V and 0 bases from J, with 15 bases in between. The CDR3 has 15 amino acids. Germline CDR1 is MDHEN and CDR2 is SYDVKM. Written as DNA, the CDR3 is TGTGCCAGCAAGAAAGAGGACAGAATGAACACTGAAGCTTTCTTT. Translating it yields CASKKEDRMNTEAFF. Full variable domain (remainder filled in from reference TRBV28 and TRBJ1-1): DVKVTQSSRYLVKRTGEKVFLECVQDMDHENMFWYRQDPGLGLRLIYFSYDVKMKEKGDIPEGYSVSREKKERFSLILESASTNQTSMYLCASKKEDRMNTEAFFGQGTRLTVV.

This sequence joins TRBV5-1 and TRBJ2-3; D is unclear. The V end lost 3 bases, the J end lost 2 bases, and 19 bases lay between the germline ends. This CDR3 has 17 amino acids. Germline assignment: CDR1 SGHRS and CDR2 YFSETQ. Here the CDR3 DNA reads TGCGCCAGCAGCTCCAATAGCCGGGTCTCCCTCACAGATACGCAGTATTTT. It encodes CASSSNSRVSLTDTQYF.

The CDR3 bases are TGTGCCAGCAGTCGACAGATCTCCTACGAGCAGTACTTC. Protein sequence: CASSRQISYEQYF. The chain joins TRBV6-5 to TRBJ2-7, with a possible D match to TRBD1 (5 bases). Deletions cut 5 bases from V and 0 bases from J, with 8 bases between. The CDR3 extends over 13 amino acids. Germline V gives CDR1 MNHEY, CDR2 SVGAGI.

The chain links TRBV30 to TRBJ1-5; unclear D gene. The CDR3 sequence is 14 residues long. V shed 4 bases and J shed 0 bases, with 10 bases lying between them. Germline V CDR1 and CDR2: GTSNPN, SVGIG (reference sequence). The CDR3 reads CAWNRGISNQPQHF. Here the CDR3 DNA reads TGTGCCTGGAATCGCGGGATTAGCAATCAGCCCCAGCATTTT.

The DNA for the CDR3 is TGCGCCAGCAGCTTGGGACAGGGTGAAGGTTCACCCCTCCACTTT. Translating it yields CASSLGQGEGSPLHF. This chain joins TRBV5-1 and TRBJ1-6; 7 nucleotides match TRBD1. Germline assignment: CDR1 SGHRS and CDR2 YFSETQ. J was trimmed by 9 bases and V by 0 bases; bases with no gene match: 6. The CDR3 sequence is 15 residues long.

The chain joins TRBV28 to TRBJ1-2; no definite D call. Looked up from germline, CDR1 is MDHEN and CDR2 is SYDVKM. Trimming took 1 base from V and 2 from J, leaving 5 bases between them. The CDR3 is 13 residues long. CDR3 sequence: CASSLLQNYGYTF. The CDR3 bases are TGTGCCAGCAGTTTATTACAGAACTATGGCTACACCTTC.

This clone occurred once. The chain joins TRBV5-4 to TRBJ1-6, with 7 bases lining up with TRBD1. V was pared by 4 bases and J by 5 bases, with 12 bases of the junction left unmatched. Germline V gene data show CDR1 as SGHNT and CDR2 as YYREEE (reference sequence). The CDR3 is made up of 17 amino acids. CDR3: CASSVEPGQLDNSPLHF. The DNA of the CDR3 is TGTGCCAGCAGCGTAGAACCGGGACAGCTAGATAATTCACCCCTCCACTTT. Variable domain in full (rest from reference TRBV5-4 and TRBJ1-6): ETGVTQSPTHLIKTRGQQVTLRCSSQSGHNTVSWYQQALGQGPQFIFQYYREEENGRGNFPPRFSGLQFPNYSSELNVNALELDDSALYLCASSVEPGQLDNSPLHFGNGTRLTVT.

This clone was observed a single time. The chain recombines TRBV18 with TRBJ2-1; 7 bases map to TRBD2. The germline V gene encodes CDR1 KGHSH and CDR2 LQKENI. The CDR3 contains 13 residues. With 6 bases clipped from V and 4 bases from J, the junction kept 3 bases outside the gene matches. CDR3 sequence reads: CASSGDYYNEQFF. The CDR3, as DNA: TGTGCCAGCTCCGGGGACTATTACAATGAGCAGTTCTTC. Complete variable domain (other parts from reference TRBV18 and TRBJ2-1): NAGVMQNPRHLVRRRGQEARLRCSPMKGHSHVYWYRQLPEEGLKFMVYLQKENIIDESGMPKERFSAEFPKEGPSILRIQQVVRGDSAAYFCASSGDYYNEQFFGPGTRLTVL.

This clone was seen a handful of times. The chain joins TRBV28 to TRBJ2-2; TRBD1 agrees at 7 bases. V shed 6 bases, J shed 5 bases, and the junction held 3 bases outside the gene matches. Germline-derived CDR1 and CDR2 are MDHEN and SYDVKM. CDR3 length equals 13 residues. CDR3: CASSRDRTGELFF. In DNA form, the CDR3 reads TGTGCCAGCAGCCGGGACAGAACCGGGGAGCTGTTTTTT.

This rearrangement joins TRBV5-1 to TRBJ2-1; 8 bases map to TRBD2. V shed 0 bases, J shed 7 bases, and the junction held 9 bases outside the gene matches. In germline, CDR1 is SGHRS, CDR2 YFSETQ. CDR3 length: 16 residues. CDR3 nucleotides: TGCGCCAGCAGCTTGGTTAGCGGGGTCCTCGGGAATGAGCAGTTCTTC. This translates into CASSLVSGVLGNEQFF. The complete variable domain, with remaining parts taken from reference TRBV5-1 and TRBJ2-1, reads KAGVTQTPRYLIKTRGQQVTLSCSPISGHRSVSWYQQTPGQGLQFLFEYFSETQRNKGNFPGRFSGRQFSNSRSEMNVSTLELGDSALYLCASSLVSGVLGNEQFFGPGTRLTVL.

The J gene is TRBJ1-4, the V gene TRBV30; weak D call: TRBD1 (6 bases). V lost 2 bases and J 8 bases, leaving 12 bases between the germline ends. The CDR3 sequence is 13 residues long. Germline values: CDR1 GTSNPN, CDR2 SVGIG (reference sequence). The CDR3 region is CAWSTNRAEKLFF. Written as DNA, the CDR3 is TGTGCCTGGAGTACAAACAGGGCCGAAAAACTGTTTTTT.

This clone came up a few times. The rearrangement uses TRBV6-1 and TRBJ2-7; D might be TRBD1 (6 bases). The CDR3 has 12 residues. Germline loops: CDR1 MNHNS, CDR2 SASEGT. V was trimmed by 6 bases and J by 6 bases, leaving 12 bases between them. CDR3 nucleotide sequence: TGTGCCAGCAGGGACAGTAGTGTCGAGCAGTACTTC. Translating gives CASRDSSVEQYF.

This rearrangement joins TRBV2 to TRBJ2-5; 8 bases are a match to TRBD1. Germline V gives CDR1 SNHLY, CDR2 FYNNEI. J gave up 6 bases and V 6 bases, and 12 bases lay outside the gene matches. The CDR3 is made up of 15 amino acids. The CDR3 nucleotides are TGTGCCAGCAGCCGGGACAGGTTGGGAAAAAAGACCCAGTACTTC. This gives the protein CASSRDRLGKKTQYF. The whole variable domain, remainder taken from reference TRBV2 and TRBJ2-5, is EPEVTQTPSHQVTQMGQEVILRCVPISNHLYFYWYRQILGQKVEFLVSFYNNEISEKSEIFDDQFSVERPDGSNFTLKIRSTKLEDSAMYFCASSRDRLGKKTQYFGPGTRLLVL.

The chain has TRBV19 and TRBJ1-5, with D uncertain. The CDR3 runs 13 residues. Germline values: CDR1 LNHDA, CDR2 SQIVND (reference sequence). Trimming removed 5 bases from V and 6 bases from J, with 11 bases in between. The chain's CDR3 is CASSVRSSQPQHF. The CDR3 DNA reads as TGTGCCAGTAGTGTCCGTTCTAGTCAGCCCCAGCATTTT.

The chain links TRBV6-1 to TRBJ1-1; the D is unclear. CDR3 length: 15 amino acids. Germline loops: CDR1 MNHNS, CDR2 SASEGT. The V and J ends lost 7 bases and 3 bases respectively, with 18 bases between them. CDR3 in DNA: TGTGCCAGCACCCTACCTAAGACCCGGGACACTGAAGCTTTCTTT. Protein product: CASTLPKTRDTEAFF.

This chain connects TRBV4-3 to TRBJ1-4; TRBD1 matches 7 bases. The CDR3 contains 15 residues. Per the germline V gene, CDR1 is LGHNA and CDR2 is YSLEER. The V gene end was trimmed by 3 bases and the J gene end by 5 bases; junction bases not matched to a gene: 6. The CDR3 loop is CASSHTDRRNEKLFF. Written as DNA, the CDR3 is TGCGCCAGCAGCCACACGGACAGGCGCAATGAAAAACTGTTTTTT.

In DNA form, the CDR3 reads TGTGCCAGTAGTTTTACAGTGGCCGGATATACGCAGTATTTT. Its translation is CASSFTVAGYTQYF. The chain is built from TRBV19 and TRBJ2-3; D is ambiguous. Deletions cut 5 bases from V and 7 bases from J, with 16 bases between. The CDR3 totals 14 residues. CDR1 is LNHDA and CDR2 is SQIVND in the germline V gene (reference sequence).

V usage is TRBV27 and J usage is TRBJ2-1; tentative D call: TRBD1 (6 bases). Germline values: CDR1 MNHEY, CDR2 SMNVEV (reference sequence). The CDR3 has 15 amino acids. V was trimmed by 5 bases and J by 5 bases, leaving 16 bases between them. The CDR3 nucleotides are TGTGCCAGCAGTGGGGAACAGGGCCCTAACAATGAGCAGTTCTTC. It translates to CASSGEQGPNNEQFF.

The chain is built from TRBV7-9 and TRBJ2-3; 7 positions agree with TRBD1. Per the germline V gene, CDR1 is SEHNR and CDR2 is FQNEAQ (reference sequence). The CDR3 is 14 amino acids. Trimming cost V 5 bases and J 5 bases; bases outside gene matches: 7. The DNA for the CDR3 is TGTGCCAGCAGCCAGGGAGCAGGGGGAGATACGCAGTATTTT. Its translation is CASSQGAGGDTQYF.

This chain connects TRBV13 to TRBJ2-6; 7 nucleotides agree with TRBD1. Germline V gene lookup returns CDR1 PRHDT and CDR2 FYEKMQ (reference sequence). The CDR3 extends over 17 amino acids. V gave up 4 bases and J gave up 0 bases; unmatched junction bases: 6. CDR3 residues: CASSSGQEYSGANVLTF. CDR3 DNA: TGTGCCAGCAGCTCCGGACAGGAATACTCTGGGGCCAACGTCCTGACTTTC.

The CDR3 DNA reads TGTGCCAGCAGTGAAGGTCTAGCGGGGGGGCCAGATACGCAGTATTTT. This codes for CASSEGLAGGPDTQYF. The chain carries TRBV6-4 and TRBJ2-3; the match to TRBD2 covers 12 bases. Germline-derived CDR1 and CDR2 are MRHNA and SNTAGT. The CDR3 has 16 residues. The V and J ends lost 3 bases and 4 bases, in that order; junction bases with no gene match: 5.

Regarding this clone: Additional DNA sequences in this sample encode the identical CDR3. This chain uses TRBV4-3 with TRBJ1-6; D possibly corresponds to TRBD1 (5 bases). The CDR3 loop spans 18 amino acids. CDR1 LGHNA and CDR2 YSLEER come from the germline V gene. With 1 base removed from V and 5 bases from J, the gap between germline ends came to 18 bases. CDR3 protein: CASSQVRGGTGNNSPLHF. The CDR3 nucleotides are TGCGCCAGCAGCCAAGTAAGAGGCGGGACGGGGAATAATTCACCCCTCCACTTT.

The rearrangement links TRBV10-2 to TRBJ1-4; perhaps TRBD1 as D (6 bases). V gave up 5 bases and J gave up 7 bases, with 11 bases separating them. Germline loops: CDR1 WSHSY, CDR2 SAAADI. This CDR3 comprises 13 residues. CDR3: CASSRQDGEKLFF. The CDR3 DNA sequence: TGCGCCAGCAGTCGACAGGATGGTGAAAAACTGTTTTTT.

The V gene is TRBV6-5, the J gene TRBJ2-6; maybe TRBD1 (5 bases). Germline values: CDR1 MNHEY, CDR2 SVGAGI. This CDR3 spans 15 amino acids. V was shortened by 5 bases and J by 0 bases, with 8 bases between the two germline ends. The CDR3 region is CASSPGISGANVLTF. CDR3 DNA: TGTGCCAGCAGTCCAGGGATCTCTGGGGCCAACGTCCTGACTTTC.

Points on this clone: One junction end does not reproduce the germline sequence, and a read error may be involved. The rearrangement uses TRBV7-7 and TRBJ2-1; weak D call: TRBD1 (5 bases). This CDR3 spans 14 amino acids. Germline V gives CDR1 SSHAT, CDR2 FNYEAQ (reference sequence). The CDR3 DNA sequence: TGTGCTAGCAGCTTACAGGAACTCGCCAATGAGCAGTTCTTC. Amino acid sequence: CASSLQELANEQFF. The whole variable domain, filled in from reference TRBV7-7 and TRBJ2-1, reads GAGVSQSPRYKVTKRGQDVTLRCDPISSHATLYWYQQALGQGPEFLTYFNYEAQPDKSGLPSDRFSAERPEGSISTLTIQRTEQRDSAMYRCASSLQELANEQFFGPGTRLTVL.

The rearrangement uses TRBV5-5 and TRBJ2-7; a weak D match, TRBD1 (6 bases). Germline loops: CDR1 SGHKS, CDR2 YYEKEE (reference sequence). The CDR3 consists of 14 residues. V was clipped by 3 bases and J by 2 bases, with 12 bases between them. This CDR3 reads CASSWEQGPYEQYF. DNA for the CDR3: TGTGCCAGCAGCTGGGAACAGGGCCCCTACGAGCAGTACTTC.